This TCR beta chain appears in the sequencing data of a study of T cell responses to AZD1222 COVID-19 vaccine (dated by TCRdb to the early 2020s). Turning to the overall study: A total of just over 230 trial participants underwent TCR sequencing, of whom about 200 had received two doses of AZD1222 and about 25 had received two doses of the MenACWY control vaccine. Trial participants were enrolled by age into subgroups of 18-55, 56-69 and 70-plus years, and around 140, 26 and 57 TCR-sequenced participants, respectively, were included in these subgroups.

Turning to this clone: The antigen it binds to is not known. Base qualities are not provided; no much larger clone lies one nucleotide away.

The CDR3 regions of human TCRbeta chains were analyzed by immunosequencing. The authors' analysis ran thus. TCRs in the repertoires were matched against a reference library of SARS-CoV-2-specific TCRs that had been generated with the MIRA antigen-specificity platform. Breadth was defined as the fraction of unique TCRs that were SARS-CoV-2-associated, and depth was defined as the fraction of total T cells that were SARS-CoV-2-associated. Using the MIRA data, each spike-specific TCR was assigned both to the spike region to which the TCR was reactive and to a CD4 or CD8 class. Log10-transformed breadth and depth values were compared by one-way ANOVA with Sidak's multiple comparisons tests. Not all clones reach the TCRdb copy of this immuneACCESS table, which keeps in-frame sequences only. Checked studies attribute under half of the gap to unresolved V genes and leave the rest unexplained. The V and J calls and clone size were taken over from that table, and D and trimming were inferred from the DNA. This sample comprises some 170,000 clones, around 90% of them detected only once. The ten biggest clones cover more than 1% of the sample.

The sample's time point label, in plain terms: about 28 days (+/-7) after the second vaccine dose. AZD1222 recipients whose second dose came at about 4 weeks and those whose second dose came at about 12 weeks were combined into one group, since spike-specific TCR depth and breadth did not differ between the two schedules. Vaccinee samples were obtained from the UK trials COV001 and COV002, which included a single-blind randomized controlled phase 2/3 trial of AZD1222 (ChAdOx1 nCoV-19) in healthy adults. For TCRbeta chain sequencing, PBMC samples were collected from trial participants at day 0 and at day 28 after the second dose. The study at large found these results: Nearly half of unique spike-specific TCRs reportedly recognized epitopes outside regions mutated in the B.1.351 and B.1.1.7 variants. The vaccine-associated CD4 TCRs covered the entire spike protein, and the dominant responses fell in regions 160-218 and 743-854. Because no day 14 peak-response samples were available, repertoires were characterized only after the peak T cell response. Spike-specific TCR breadth and depth rose significantly after two AZD1222 doses compared with day 0 and with MenACWY recipients. Only a handful of AZD1222 recipients were SARS-CoV-2 seropositive at baseline, limiting conclusions about previously exposed vaccinees. The 56-69-year group was small, and its depth increase did not reach significance, likely because of low power. Participants were mostly white British and included more females than males, and it was suggested by the authors that clonal diversity may have been underestimated.

The CDR3 starts with the cysteine, ends with the phenylalanine, and has 16 residues. Just CDR3 DNA is preserved here, 48 bases in frame from base 1. CDR1 and CDR2, looked up from the germline V gene, are SGHTA and FQGNSA. Trimming takes 5 bases off V and 7 bases off J; junction bases not matched to a gene: 16. The source material was peripheral blood, sampled 28 days after the second AZD1222 dose. Recombination linked TRBV7-2 to TRBJ1-2; the junction holds 7 bases that match TRBD1. The receptor was derived from an adult who received the AZD1222 COVID-19 vaccine. The CDR3 loop reads CASSLPLKTGLGGYTF. The sequence in DNA is TGTGCCAGCAGCCTCCCCCTAAAGACAGGGTTGGGTGGCTACACCTTC.